Presented here are 8 T cell receptor beta chains from one specimen sequenced in a study of OX40 agonist ivuxolimab in advanced cancers. Clones were read by immunoSEQ multiplex PCR, and TCRdb kept only the in-frame ones, dropping some. The data contain 65,000 to 95,000 clones, approximately 85% of them seen just once; the ten biggest clones take up around 3.8%. The source material was CD4+ or CD8+ T cells sorted from blood, sampled in a trial of the OX40 agonist ivuxolimab. Every receptor here comes from an adult with an advanced solid tumor such as melanoma, head and neck, liver or kidney cancer.

This clone turned up a few times. The V and J genes are TRBV6-5 and TRBJ2-1; 8 nucleotides match TRBD2. Trimming took 7 bases from V and 7 from J; bases not matched to a gene: 12. The germline V gene encodes CDR1 MNHEY and CDR2 SVGAGI. CDR3 size: 15 residues. Here the CDR3 DNA reads TGTGCCAGCATGGAGACTAGCGCATTGAGGAATGAGCAGTTCTTC. Translating it yields CASMETSALRNEQFF.

The chain employs TRBV2 and TRBJ2-2; D is ambiguous. The CDR3 has 14 residues. V dropped 5 bases and J dropped 1 base, with 8 bases sitting between them. Germline V gene lookup returns CDR1 SNHLY and CDR2 FYNNEI. CDR3 in amino acids: CASSRNKNTGELFF. The CDR3 bases are TGTGCCAGCAGTAGGAATAAGAACACCGGGGAGCTGTTTTTT.

The rearrangement joins TRBV5-4 to TRBJ2-7; the D is unclear. Trimming removed 0 bases from V and 4 bases from J, with 5 bases in between. This CDR3 has 12 residues. CDR1 and CDR2 from the germline V gene are SGHNT and YYREEE (reference sequence). The DNA for the CDR3 is TGTGCCAGCAGCTTGGACACGTACGAGCAGTACTTC. Its translation: CASSLDTYEQYF. Combining the CDR3 with reference TRBV5-4 and TRBJ2-7 gives the whole variable domain ETGVTQSPTHLIKTRGQQVTLRCSSQSGHNTVSWYQQALGQGPQFIFQYYREEENGRGNFPPRFSGLQFPNYSSELNVNALELDDSALYLCASSLDTYEQYFGPGTRLTVT.

The chain uses TRBV7-2 and TRBJ2-7; a weak D match, TRBD1 (6 bases). V shed 2 bases and J shed 2 bases, with 13 bases lying between them. CDR3 length: 15 amino acids. Germline V gives CDR1 SGHTA, CDR2 FQGNSA. This chain's CDR3 is CASSLRDNGPYEQYF. Here the CDR3 DNA reads TGTGCCAGCAGCTTACGGGACAACGGACCCTACGAGCAGTACTTC. Filled out from reference TRBV7-2 and TRBJ2-7, the complete variable domain reads GAGVSQSPSNKVTEKGKDVELRCDPISGHTALYWYRQSLGQGLEFLIYFQGNSAPDKSGLPSDRFSAERTGGSVSTLTIQRTQQEDSAVYLCASSLRDNGPYEQYFGPGTRLTVT.

The CDR3 DNA reads as TGTGCCAGCAGCTTAGATCCCGCTGGGAACACTGAAGCTTTCTTT. This gives the protein CASSLDPAGNTEAFF. This chain joins TRBV11-3 and TRBJ1-1; D unresolved. Trimming cost V 0 bases and J 1 base, with 9 bases left between them. The CDR3 totals 15 residues. Germline V gene lookup returns CDR1 SGHNT and CDR2 YENEEA.

This chain joins TRBV7-8 and TRBJ1-3; 7 positions match TRBD1. The trim removed 5 bases at V and 3 bases at J, leaving 16 bases unmatched. Germline-derived CDR1 and CDR2 are SGHVS and FQNEAQ. The CDR3 covers 18 residues. CDR3 sequence: CASSPLRLQGGIGNTIYF. CDR3 DNA: TGTGCCAGCAGCCCCTTACGTCTGCAGGGGGGAATTGGAAACACCATATATTTT.

The V and J genes are TRBV4-1 and TRBJ1-1; the D gene is possibly TRBD1 (6 bases). Per the germline V gene, CDR1 is MGHRA and CDR2 is YSYEKL. The CDR3 runs to 14 residues. Between the trimmed V and J ends, which lost 3 bases and 5 bases, there was a span of 13 bases. CDR3 protein: CASSQAQGPTEAFF. In DNA form, the CDR3 reads TGCGCCAGCAGCCAGGCACAGGGTCCGACTGAAGCTTTCTTT.

The chain joins TRBV5-4 to TRBJ2-5, with D hard to call. V gave up 3 bases and J gave up 5 bases, with 17 bases separating them. Looked up from germline, CDR1 is SGHNT and CDR2 is YYREEE (reference sequence). The CDR3 covers 15 residues. CDR3 sequence (DNA): TGTGCCAGCAGCTCCCGGTCCAAAACGGAGGAGACCCAGTACTTC. It yields the protein CASSSRSKTEETQYF.